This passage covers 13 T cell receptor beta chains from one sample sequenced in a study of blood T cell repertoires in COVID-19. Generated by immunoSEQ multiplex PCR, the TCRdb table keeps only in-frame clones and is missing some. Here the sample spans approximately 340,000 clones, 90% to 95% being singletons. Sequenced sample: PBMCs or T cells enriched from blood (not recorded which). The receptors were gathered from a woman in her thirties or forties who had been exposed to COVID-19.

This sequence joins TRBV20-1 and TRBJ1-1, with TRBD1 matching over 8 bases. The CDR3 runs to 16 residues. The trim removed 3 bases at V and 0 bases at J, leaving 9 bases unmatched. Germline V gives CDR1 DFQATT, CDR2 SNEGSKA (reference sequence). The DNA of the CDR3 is TGCAGTGCTAGTGACAGGGGAAGTACGGTGAACACTGAAGCTTTCTTT. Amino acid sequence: CSASDRGSTVNTEAFF.

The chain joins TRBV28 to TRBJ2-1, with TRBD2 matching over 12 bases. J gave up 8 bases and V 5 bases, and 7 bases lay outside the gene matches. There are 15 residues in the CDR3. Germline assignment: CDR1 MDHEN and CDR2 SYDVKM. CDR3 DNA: TGTGCCAGCAGTCAGACTAGCGGGAGAAGGGATGAGCAGTTCTTC. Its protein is CASSQTSGRRDEQFF.

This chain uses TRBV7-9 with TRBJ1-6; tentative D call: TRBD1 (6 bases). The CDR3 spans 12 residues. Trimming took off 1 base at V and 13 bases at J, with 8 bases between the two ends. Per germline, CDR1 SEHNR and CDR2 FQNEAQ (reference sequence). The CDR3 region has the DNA TGTGCCAGCAGCTTAGGAACAGGGCCCCTCCACTTT. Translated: CASSLGTGPLHF.

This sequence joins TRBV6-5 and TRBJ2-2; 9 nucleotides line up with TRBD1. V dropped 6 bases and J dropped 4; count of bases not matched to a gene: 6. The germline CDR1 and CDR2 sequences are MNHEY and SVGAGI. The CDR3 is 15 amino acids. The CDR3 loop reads CASSRDRAFTGELFF. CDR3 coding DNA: TGTGCCAGCAGCCGGGACAGGGCTTTCACCGGGGAGCTGTTTTTT.

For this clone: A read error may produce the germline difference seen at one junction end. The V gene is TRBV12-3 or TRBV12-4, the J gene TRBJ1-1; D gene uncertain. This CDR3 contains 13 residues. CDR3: CASTLAGNAEAFF. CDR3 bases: TGTGCCAGCACCTTGGCGGGGAACGCTGAAGCTTTCTTT.

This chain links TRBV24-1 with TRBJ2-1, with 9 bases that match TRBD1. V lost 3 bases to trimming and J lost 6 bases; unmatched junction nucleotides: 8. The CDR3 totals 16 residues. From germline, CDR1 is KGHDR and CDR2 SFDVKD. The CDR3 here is CATSDGGDRDFNEQFF. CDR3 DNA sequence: TGTGCCACCAGTGATGGCGGGGACAGGGATTTCAATGAGCAGTTCTTC.

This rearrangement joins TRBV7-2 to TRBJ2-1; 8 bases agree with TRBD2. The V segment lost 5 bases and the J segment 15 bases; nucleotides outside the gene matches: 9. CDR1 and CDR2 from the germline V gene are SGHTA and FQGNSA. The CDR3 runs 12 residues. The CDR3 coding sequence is TGTGCCAGCAGCCGGGCTAGCGGGTTGTTGTTCTTC. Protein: CASSRASGLLFF.

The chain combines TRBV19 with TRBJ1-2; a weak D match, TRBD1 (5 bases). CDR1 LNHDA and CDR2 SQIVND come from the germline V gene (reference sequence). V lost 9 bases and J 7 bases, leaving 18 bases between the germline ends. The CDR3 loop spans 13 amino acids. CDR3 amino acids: CASSPGGPVGYTF. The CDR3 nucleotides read TGTGCCAGCAGTCCCGGGGGTCCCGTTGGCTACACCTTC. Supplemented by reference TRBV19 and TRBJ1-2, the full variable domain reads DGGITQSPKYLFRKEGQNVTLSCEQNLNHDAMYWYRQDPGQGLRLIYYSQIVNDFQKGDIAEGYSVSREKKESFPLTVTSAQKNPTAFYLCASSPGGPVGYTFGSGTRLTVV.

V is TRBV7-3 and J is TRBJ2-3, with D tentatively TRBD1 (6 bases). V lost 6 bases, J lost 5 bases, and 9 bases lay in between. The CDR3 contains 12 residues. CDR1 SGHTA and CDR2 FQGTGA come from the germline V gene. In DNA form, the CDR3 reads TGTGCCAGCAGTCAACAGGGAGATACGCAGTATTTT. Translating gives CASSQQGDTQYF.

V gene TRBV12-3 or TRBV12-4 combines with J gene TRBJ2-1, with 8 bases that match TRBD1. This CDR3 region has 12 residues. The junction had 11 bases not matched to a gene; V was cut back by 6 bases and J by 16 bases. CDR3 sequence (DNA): TGTGCCAGCAGCGAACCGGGACAGGTACAATTCTTC. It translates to CASSEPGQVQFF.

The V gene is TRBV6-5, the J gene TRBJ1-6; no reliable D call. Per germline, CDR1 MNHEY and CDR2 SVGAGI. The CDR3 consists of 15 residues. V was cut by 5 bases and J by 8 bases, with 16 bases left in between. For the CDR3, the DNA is TGTGCCAGCAGTCCATCGTCTGCGGGGTATTCACCCCTCCACTTT. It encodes CASSPSSAGYSPLHF.

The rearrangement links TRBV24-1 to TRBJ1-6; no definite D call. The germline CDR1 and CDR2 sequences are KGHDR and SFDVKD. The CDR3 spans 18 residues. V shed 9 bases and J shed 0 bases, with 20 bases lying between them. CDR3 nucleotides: TGTGCCACCTCATCGACTGGAGGCGAGAGCTCCTATAATTCACCCCTCCACTTT. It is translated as CATSSTGGESSYNSPLHF.

DNA of the CDR3: TGTGCCAGCAGCTTGCTGAACTTAGCCAAAAACATTCAGTACTTC. It is translated as CASSLLNLAKNIQYF. The chain carries TRBV5-6 and TRBJ2-4; D gene ambiguous. The CDR3 extends over 15 amino acids. CDR1 SGHDT and CDR2 YYEEEE come from the germline V gene. V lost 1 base, J lost 0 bases, and 8 bases lay in between.